These T cell receptor beta chains were read from a single sample in a study of siplizumab effects on memory and regulatory T cells. The repertoire was sequenced with immunoSEQ multiplex PCR; TCRdb's copy has only in-frame clones and lacks some. The sample holds fewer than 85,000 clones; 85% to 95% are singletons and the top ten take under 20%. The specimen sequenced was CD8+ T cells sorted from blood. The receptors were gathered from a human donor in good health. Both conserved end residues are part of each CDR3.

v_call cdr3_aa
TRBV28 CASSFLVGDETDTQYF
TRBV29-1 CSVGSTGELFF
TRBV19 CASSPGQNTEAFF
TRBV7-3 CASSLDLAGADTQYF
TRBV7-9 CASSLTPRDTNTEAFF
TRBV9 CASSVVFSTEAFF
TRBV27 CASRRLAKQKTQYF
TRBV5-6 CASSFSSMNTEAFF
TRBV27 CASSLLGAEQFF
TRBV4-2 CASSQKPGLASEQYF
TRBV4-1 CASSLASGSLSNEQFF
TRBV7-3 CASSLQPDRTPMISGANVLTF
TRBV19 CASSIHVADTQYF
TRBV20-1 CSALSDTQYF
TRBV27 CASSNRQGTQYF
TRBV4-1 CASSQRQGADTEAFF
TRBV29-1 CSVRQKLTAEAFF
TRBV2 CASSEIPSGAHEQYF
TRBV5-1 CASSSSGTGANVLTF
TRBV11-1 CASSSPGQVNEQYF
TRBV6-6 CASSYVPGLGGYTF
TRBV4-2 CASSQEGLAVYNEQFF
TRBV6-5 CASSYGTGGFTGELFF
TRBV28 CATYPRQETGELFF
TRBV19 CASRASSMEQFF
TRBV4-1 CASSQGVGSAAEYEQYF
TRBV7-9 CASSVGTANTGELFF
TRBV27 CASSSPGTGAYEQYF
TRBV6-5 CASSPRAPGNEQYF
TRBV4-1 CASSQDRMSSYEQYF